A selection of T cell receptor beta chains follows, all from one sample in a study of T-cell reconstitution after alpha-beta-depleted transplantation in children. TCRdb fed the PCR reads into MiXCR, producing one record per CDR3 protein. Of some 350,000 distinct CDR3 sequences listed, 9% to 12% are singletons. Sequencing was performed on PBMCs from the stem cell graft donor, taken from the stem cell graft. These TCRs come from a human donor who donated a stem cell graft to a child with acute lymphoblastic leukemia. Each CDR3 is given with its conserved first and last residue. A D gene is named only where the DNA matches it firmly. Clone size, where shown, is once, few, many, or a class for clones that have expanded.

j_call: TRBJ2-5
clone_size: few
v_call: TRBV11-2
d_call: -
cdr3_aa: CASSPGGDSRETQYF
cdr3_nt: TGTGCCAGCAGCCCGGGGGGGGACAGTCGAGAGACCCAGTACTTC

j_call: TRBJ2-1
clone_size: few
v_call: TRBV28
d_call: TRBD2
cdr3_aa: CASSSPFHRAGGRNEQFF
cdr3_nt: TGTGCCAGCAGTTCGCCGTTTCATAGAGCGGGAGGTAGAAATGAGCAGTTCTTC

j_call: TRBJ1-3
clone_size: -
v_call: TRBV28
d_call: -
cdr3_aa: CASGRRASGNTIYF
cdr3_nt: TGTGCCAGCGGTCGAAGGGCTTCTGGAAACACCATATATTTT

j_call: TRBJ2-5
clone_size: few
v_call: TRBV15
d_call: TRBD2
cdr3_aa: CATSDLGLAVETQYF
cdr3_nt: TGTGCCACCAGCGATCTAGGACTAGCGGTGGAGACCCAGTACTTC

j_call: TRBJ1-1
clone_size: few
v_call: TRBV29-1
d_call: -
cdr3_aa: CSVGPMNTEAFF
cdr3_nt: TGCAGCGTCGGACCGATGAACACTGAAGCTTTCTTT

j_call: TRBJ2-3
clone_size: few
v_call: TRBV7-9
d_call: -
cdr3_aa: CASSLQETDTQYF
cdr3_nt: TGTGCCAGCAGCTTACAGGAAACAGATACGCAGTATTTT

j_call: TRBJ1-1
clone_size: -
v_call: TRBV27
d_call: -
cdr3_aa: CASSLSGGPRSSEAFF
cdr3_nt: TGTGCCAGCAGTTTATCGGGGGGGCCCAGGAGCTCTGAAGCTTTCTTT

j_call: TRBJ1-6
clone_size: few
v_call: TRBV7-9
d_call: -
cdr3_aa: CASSPRLLSYNSPLHF
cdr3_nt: TGTGCCAGCAGCCCCAGACTCCTCTCCTATAATTCACCCCTCCACTTT

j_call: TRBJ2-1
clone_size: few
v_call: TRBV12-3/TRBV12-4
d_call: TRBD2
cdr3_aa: CASSFTSGRVEQFF
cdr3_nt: TGTGCCAGCAGTTTCACTAGCGGGAGGGTTGAGCAGTTCTTC

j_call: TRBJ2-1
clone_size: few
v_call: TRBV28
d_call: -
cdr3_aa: CASSLVGFSYNEQFF
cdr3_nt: TGTGCCAGCAGTTTAGTGGGATTCTCCTACAATGAGCAGTTCTTC

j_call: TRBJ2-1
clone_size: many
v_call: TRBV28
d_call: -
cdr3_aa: CASSMRTNEQFF
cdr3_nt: TGTGCCAGCAGTATGCGGACTAATGAGCAGTTCTTC

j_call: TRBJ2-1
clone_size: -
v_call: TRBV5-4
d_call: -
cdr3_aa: CASSPGRGAGEQFF
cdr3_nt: TGTGCCAGCAGCCCGGGCCGGGGAGCTGGTGAGCAGTTCTTC

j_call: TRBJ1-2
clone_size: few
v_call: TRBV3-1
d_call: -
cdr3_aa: CASSQVSALRGDYGYTF
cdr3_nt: TGTGCCAGCAGCCAAGTATCGGCACTCAGGGGTGACTATGGCTACACCTTC